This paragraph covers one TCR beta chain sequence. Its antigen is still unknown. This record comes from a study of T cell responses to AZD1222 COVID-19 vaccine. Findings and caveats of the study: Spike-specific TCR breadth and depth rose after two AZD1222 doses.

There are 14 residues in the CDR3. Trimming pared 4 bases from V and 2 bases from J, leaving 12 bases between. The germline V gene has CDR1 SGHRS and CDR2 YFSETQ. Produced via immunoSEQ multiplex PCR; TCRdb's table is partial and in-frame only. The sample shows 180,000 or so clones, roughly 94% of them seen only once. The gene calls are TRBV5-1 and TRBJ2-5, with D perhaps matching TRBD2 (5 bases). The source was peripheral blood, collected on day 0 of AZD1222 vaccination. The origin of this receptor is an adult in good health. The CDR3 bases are TGCGCCAGCAGCCCCGGGGAGTCACAAGAGACCCAGTACTTC. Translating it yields CASSPGESQETQYF.